This T cell receptor (beta chain) stems from a study of monozygotic twins with inflammatory bowel disease. An amount of 3,500 to 4,500 ng of total RNA was used for each TCR library. For each CDR3 protein, TCRdb gives one entry from its re-call of the 5' RACE reads, without DNA. This listing includes roughly 330,000 distinct CDR3 sequences. The CDR3 covers 19 residues. Per germline, CDR1 MNHEY and CDR2 SVGAGI. The gene calls are TRBV6-5 and TRBJ2-7; no DNA is available, so the TRBD2 call from TCRdb remains unchecked. The clonotype was recovered from a human donor with ulcerative colitis or Crohn's disease, or a healthy co-twin of an affected twin (not recorded which). Input material: blood. CDR3: CASSYSFRDDYRSPYEQYF.